Each of the 9 T cell receptor beta chains below was sequenced from the same sample in a study of T cells in Graves' hyperthyroidism and ophthalmopathy (dated by TCRdb to about 2019). Receptor libraries were prepared by multiplex PCR. These reads were obtained on an Illumina HiSeq 2000. Amplification of TCR beta CDR3 regions was carried out from RNA transcripts. The first round of RT-PCR for the TCR CDR3 was performed with the HTBI primer set and the Qiagen OneStep RT-PCR kit. TCRdb reworked the public reads: Q25 trimming with fastp, MiXCR clone assembly, productive beta chains retained. Each CDR3 protein gets just one entry, which takes the most common genes and DNA from the rows behind it. The sample table holds about 640,000 distinct CDR3 sequences, of which about 14% were seen once. The ten largest clones capture approximately 13% of the sample. The specimen sequenced was blood. These receptors were taken from a woman aged 45-65 years with Graves' ophthalmopathy.

This rearrangement joins TRBV28 to TRBJ1-2; the D is unclear. This CDR3 is 14 amino acids long. Trimming took off 3 bases at V and 4 bases at J, with 12 bases between the two ends. From germline, CDR1 is MDHEN and CDR2 SYDVKM. Written as DNA, the CDR3 is TGTGCCAGCAGTTTTCACCCCCTTACCTATGGCTACACCTTC. Amino acid sequence: CASSFHPLTYGYTF.

The sample holds many counts of this clonotype. V usage is TRBV11-2 and J usage is TRBJ1-1; no clear D. In germline, CDR1 is SGHAT, CDR2 FQNNGV. Trimming took off 1 base at V and 5 bases at J, with 8 bases between the two ends. There are 13 residues in the CDR3. For the CDR3, the DNA is TGTGCCAGCAGCTTAGGTATGGGGACTGAAGCTTTCTTT. As protein: CASSLGMGTEAFF.

This clonotype has ten or more counts. The V gene is TRBV12-3 or TRBV12-4, the J gene TRBJ1-1; TRBD1 might be the D (5 bases). The CDR3 has 13 residues. V lost 6 bases, J lost 1 base, and 9 bases lay in between. The CDR3 protein is CASSFTGNTEAFF. DNA of the CDR3: TGTGCCAGCAGCTTCACAGGGAACACTGAAGCTTTCTTT.

As regards this clonotype: A much larger clone lies one base from this, so it may be a read error. V usage is TRBV5-1 and J usage is TRBJ1-1; TRBD1 aligns across 8 bases. This CDR3 contains 16 residues. The germline V gene encodes CDR1 SGHRS and CDR2 YFSETQ. For the CDR3, the DNA is TGCGCCAGCGGCTTGGTGGGACAGGAAAAGAACACTGAAGCTTTCTTT. Translating it yields CASGLVGQEKNTEAFF.

This clonotype was seen just once. The rearrangement joins TRBV6-2 or TRBV6-3 to TRBJ2-7, with D perhaps TRBD1 (6 bases). V lost 7 bases and J lost 6, with 16 bases in between. This CDR3 contains 13 residues. From germline, CDR1 is MNHEY and CDR2 SVGEGT. The CDR3 reads CASTHHGQFEQYF. In DNA, the CDR3 is TGTGCCAGCACCCACCACGGACAGTTCGAGCAGTACTTC.

This clonotype was found a few times. A read error is likely, as this CDR3 ends without the conserved phenylalanine or tryptophan. The chain links TRBV30 to TRBJ1-6; TRBD1 agrees at 9 bases. Germline trimming cut 3 bases from V and 9 bases from J; bases unmatched to any gene: 9. The germline V gene encodes CDR1 GTSNPN and CDR2 SVGIG (reference sequence). This CDR3 has 15 amino acids. CDR3 in amino acids: CAWSFTGGKGSPLHL. Here the CDR3 DNA reads TGTGCCTGGAGCTTCACAGGGGGCAAAGGTTCACCCCTCCACCTT.

The DNA of the CDR3 is TGTGCCAGCAGCGTAGCTCCGGGATCTAACACAGATACGCAGTATTTT. Translated, it gives CASSVAPGSNTDTQYF. The chain uses TRBV9 and TRBJ2-3; D is perhaps TRBD2 (5 bases). V was clipped by 0 bases and J by 2 bases, with 13 bases between them. The V gene's germline CDR1 is SGDLS and CDR2 YYNGEE. There are 16 residues in the CDR3.

This clonotype was counted many times. The chain has TRBV18 and TRBJ2-1, with TRBD2 identical over 7 bases. Germline loops: CDR1 KGHSH, CDR2 LQKENI. CDR3 size: 15 residues. J gave up 4 bases and V 0 bases, and 3 bases lay outside the gene matches. The CDR3 DNA follows: TGTGCCAGCTCACCACCGGGGGGGAGATACAATGAGCAGTTCTTC. Encoded protein: CASSPPGGRYNEQFF.

Regarding this clonotype: A single base separates this from a much larger clone, so it may be a read error. In DNA form, the CDR3 reads TGTGCCGGCAGCACGGGACAGGGAAGGTATGGCTACACCTTC. Translation gives CAGSTGQGRYGYTF. The V and J genes are TRBV5-6 and TRBJ1-2; 9 positions match TRBD1. Per germline, CDR1 SGHDT and CDR2 YYEEEE. CDR3 length: 14 residues.